This T cell receptor beta chain was identified in a study of blood T cell repertoires in COVID-19. For the study at large: There were acute and convalescent COVID-19 samples, and they came from the United States, Italy and Spain. Sample material is recorded as cDNA or gDNA derived from T cells, B-cell-depleted T cells, or PBMCs.

Sequenced by immunoSEQ multiplex PCR; TCRdb stores in-frame clones only, minus some. The sample has around 130,000 clones, less than 85% seen once; the top ten hold about 12%. Germline lookup yields CDR1 SNHLY and CDR2 FYNNEI. The ends lost 3 bases at V and 1 base at J; junction bases unmatched: 5. The CDR3 sequence is 15 residues long. The TCR comes from a woman in her sixties or seventies with acute or convalescent COVID-19. Sequenced material: peripheral blood. This chain connects TRBV2 to TRBJ1-1; 7 bases line up with TRBD1. The CDR3 loop is CASSERQGSNTEAFF. DNA for the CDR3: TGTGCCAGCAGTGAGAGACAGGGCTCGAACACTGAAGCTTTCTTT.